These 28 T cell receptor beta chains came from one sample sequenced in a study of T cell responses to AZD1222 COVID-19 vaccine (dated by TCRdb to the early 2020s). The method behind the library was the immunoSEQ multiplex PCR assay. The table was pulled from immuneACCESS by TCRdb, which kept in-frame rearrangements only. Such tables lose some clones; where checked, under half of the loss comes from unresolved V genes, and the rest has no known cause. This sample has around 150,000 clones in its table, and about 90% of those were observed once. The ten most abundant clones make up approximately 1.1% of the sample. The sample's time point label, decoded: about 28 days (+/-7) after the second vaccine dose. The sample was peripheral blood, taken 28 days after the second AZD1222 dose. Receptors originate from an adult who received the AZD1222 COVID-19 vaccine.

The chain uses TRBV7-2 and TRBJ1-1; D not certain. Trimming took off 0 bases at V and 1 base at J, with 3 bases between the two ends. The CDR3 sequence is 13 residues long. CDR1 SGHTA and CDR2 FQGNSA come from the germline V gene. CDR3 loop: CASSLARNTEAFF. The CDR3 DNA follows: TGTGCCAGCAGCTTAGCGCGGAACACTGAAGCTTTCTTT.

The rearrangement links TRBV19 to TRBJ1-6; D remains ambiguous. The V gene lost 5 bases and the J gene lost 11 bases, with 13 bases spanning the gap. The CDR3 loop spans 13 amino acids. Germline V CDR1 and CDR2: LNHDA, SQIVND (reference sequence). This CDR3 is CASSLSLGTPLHF. The CDR3 nucleotides read TGTGCCAGTAGTTTGAGTCTCGGAACACCCCTCCACTTT.

In DNA, the CDR3 is TGCAGTGCTAGTGCGGGTGTAGGGGCCAACGTCCTGACTTTC. Translating gives CSASAGVGANVLTF. The chain links TRBV20-1 to TRBJ2-6; TRBD2 might be the D (5 bases). The CDR3 loop spans 14 amino acids. The V and J ends lost 3 bases and 4 bases respectively, with 10 bases between them. Looked up from germline, CDR1 is DFQATT and CDR2 is SNEGSKA (reference sequence).

V is TRBV9 and J is TRBJ2-3; D ambiguous. The CDR3 has 13 amino acids. The germline gives CDR1 SGDLS, CDR2 YYNGEE. Trimming shortened V by 0 bases and J by 10 bases, and 12 bases separated the two germline ends. This chain's CDR3 is CASSVGLAVAQYF. The CDR3 DNA follows: TGTGCCAGCAGCGTAGGATTAGCAGTGGCGCAGTATTTT.

V gene TRBV6-5 combines with J gene TRBJ1-1; D gene unclear. Trimming removed 0 bases at V and 8 bases at J, with 10 bases between. This CDR3 has 13 residues. Germline V lookup: CDR1 MNHEY, CDR2 SVGAGI. The CDR3 protein is CASSYSGSMEAFF. The CDR3 DNA reads TGTGCCAGCAGTTACTCCGGCAGCATGGAAGCTTTCTTT.

This clone has only a few counts. The chain joins TRBV2 to TRBJ1-2, with D uncertain. Germline assignment: CDR1 SNHLY and CDR2 FYNNEI. The V end lost 4 bases, the J end lost 4 bases, and 16 bases lay between the germline ends. CDR3 length: 15 amino acids. DNA of the CDR3: TGTGCCAGCAGTGTGGAGATTGCGGTAGGCTATGGCTACACCTTC. This translates into CASSVEIAVGYGYTF.

The chain is built from TRBV19 and TRBJ2-2, with TRBD2 matching over 11 bases. CDR3 length equals 18 residues. Germline V CDR1 and CDR2: LNHDA, SQIVND (reference sequence). V lost 3 bases, J lost 0 bases, and 6 bases stayed unmatched. The CDR3 coding sequence is TGTGCCAGTAGTATGAGCCTAGCGGGGGGATCGAACACCGGGGAGCTGTTTTTT. Its translation is CASSMSLAGGSNTGELFF.

This chain connects TRBV27 to TRBJ1-2; tentatively, D is TRBD1 (5 bases). The V and J ends lost 5 bases and 8 bases respectively, with 27 bases between them. Germline CDR1 reads MNHEY; CDR2 reads SMNVEV (reference sequence). This CDR3 has 17 amino acids. In nucleotides, the CDR3 is TGTGCCAGCAGTCAAACAGGTTCTAGCGGCGGATATGGGGGCTACACCTTC. Translated, it gives CASSQTGSSGGYGGYTF.

V and J are TRBV7-9 and TRBJ1-3; D is undetermined. The CDR3 is 15 residues long. CDR1 is SEHNR, CDR2 FQNEAQ, per germline (reference sequence). Trimming stripped 2 bases from V and 0 bases from J, with 8 bases between. CDR3 sequence: CASSLMAASGNTIYF. Written as DNA, the CDR3 is TGTGCCAGCAGCTTAATGGCAGCCTCTGGAAACACCATATATTTT.

The rearrangement links TRBV11-3 to TRBJ1-1; D is ambiguous. Trimming pared 1 base from V and 1 base from J, leaving 13 bases between. CDR1 is SGHNT, CDR2 YENEEA, per germline. The CDR3 sequence is 16 residues long. CDR3 bases: TGTGCCAGCAGCTTAGGAGGCGGCCGGGGGAACACTGAAGCTTTCTTT. Protein: CASSLGGGRGNTEAFF.

This sequence joins TRBV4-1 and TRBJ1-6; D not certain. Trimming pared 0 bases from V and 9 bases from J, leaving 12 bases between. The CDR3 is 15 residues long. Germline loops: CDR1 MGHRA, CDR2 YSYEKL. CDR3 nucleotides: TGCGCCAGCAGCCAAGATGCGGGAGGCCTTTCACCCCTCCACTTT. This encodes CASSQDAGGLSPLHF.

This clone was detected only once. This chain uses TRBV3-1 (or the pseudogene TRBV3-2) with TRBJ2-1; 9 bases align to TRBD2. CDR1 and CDR2 (germline): LGHDT, YNNKEL (reference sequence). After removal of 6 bases from V and 5 bases from J, the junction contained 5 bases not matched to a gene. The CDR3 length is 14 residues. The CDR3 protein is CASRRGGHHNEQFF. As DNA, the CDR3 is TGTGCCAGCAGGCGGGGGGGCCATCACAATGAGCAGTTCTTC.

The chain combines TRBV12-5 with TRBJ2-7; 7 positions agree with TRBD1. The CDR3 loop spans 20 amino acids. J lost 4 bases, V lost 1 base, and 22 bases had no gene match. The germline V gene has CDR1 LGHNT and CDR2 FRNRAP. CDR3 protein: CASGLDNSQLSRQGRYEQYF. As DNA, the CDR3 is TGTGCTAGTGGTTTGGACAACTCCCAACTTTCTCGACAGGGAAGGTACGAGCAGTACTTC.

This chain links TRBV10-3 with TRBJ1-5; D might be TRBD1 (5 bases). This CDR3 spans 14 amino acids. V lost 2 bases and J lost 6, with 11 bases in between. Germline CDR1 and CDR2: ENHRY and SYGVKD. CDR3 amino acids: CAISEGTVGQPQHF. The CDR3 coding sequence is TGTGCCATCAGTGAGGGGACCGTCGGTCAGCCCCAGCATTTT.

The chain is built from TRBV18 and TRBJ1-4; no firm D call. The germline V gene encodes CDR1 KGHSH and CDR2 LQKENI. The V gene lost 2 bases and the J gene lost 1 base, with 5 bases spanning the gap. The CDR3 runs to 14 residues. The CDR3 DNA follows: TGTGCCAGCTCACCAGGGATAACTAATGAAAAACTGTTTTTT. The encoded protein is CASSPGITNEKLFF.

The V and J genes are TRBV9 and TRBJ1-6; D might be TRBD1 (5 bases). The CDR3 is 12 amino acids. Germline V gene sequence: CDR1 SGDLS, CDR2 YYNGEE. With 4 bases removed from V and 9 bases from J, the gap between germline ends came to 8 bases. CDR3 coding DNA: TGTGCCAGCAGCCGCGACAGTTCACCCCTCCACTTT. Protein: CASSRDSSPLHF.

This chain uses TRBV6-5 with TRBJ2-1; no firm D call. V dropped 7 bases and J dropped 6 bases, with 16 bases sitting between them. The germline CDR1 and CDR2 sequences are MNHEY and SVGAGI. CDR3 length equals 14 residues. CDR3 in amino acids: CASIEVALFNEQFF. CDR3 DNA: TGTGCCAGCATCGAGGTGGCGTTATTCAATGAGCAGTTCTTC.

The CDR3 DNA sequence: TGTGCCAGCAGTCCCACAGGGGTTATAGCTGAAGCTTTCTTT. Its translation: CASSPTGVIAEAFF. This rearrangement joins TRBV27 to TRBJ1-1, with TRBD1 matching 7 bases. The length of the CDR3 is 14 residues. V lost 5 bases and J lost 6; bases outside the gene matches: 9. Germline V gives CDR1 MNHEY, CDR2 SMNVEV (reference sequence).

The chain uses TRBV18 and TRBJ1-2; 7 nucleotides align to TRBD1. CDR1 and CDR2 from the germline V gene are KGHSH and LQKENI. The V gene end was trimmed by 4 bases and the J gene end by 8 bases; junction bases not matched to a gene: 4. CDR3 length: 12 residues. CDR3: CASSQTGSGYTF. DNA of the CDR3: TGTGCCAGCTCACAGACAGGGTCGGGCTACACCTTC. The full variable domain, its missing parts supplied by reference TRBV18 and TRBJ1-2, is NAGVMQNPRHLVRRRGQEARLRCSPMKGHSHVYWYRQLPEEGLKFMVYLQKENIIDESGMPKERFSAEFPKEGPSILRIQQVVRGDSAAYFCASSQTGSGYTFGSGTRLTVV.

V gene TRBV5-1 combines with J gene TRBJ2-7; D is unresolved. The CDR3 totals 14 residues. From germline, CDR1 is SGHRS and CDR2 YFSETQ. The V and J ends lost 0 bases and 1 base respectively, with 8 bases between them. CDR3 amino acids: CASSLVQASYEQYF. The DNA for the CDR3 is TGCGCCAGCAGCTTGGTCCAGGCGTCCTACGAGCAGTACTTC.

This chain joins TRBV3-1 (or the pseudogene TRBV3-2) and TRBJ1-1, with 9 bases identical to TRBD1. V was clipped by 5 bases and J by 6 bases; unmatched bases: 7. The germline CDR1 and CDR2 sequences are LGHDT and YNNKEL (reference sequence). The CDR3 is 14 amino acids. The CDR3 nucleotides read TGTGCCAGCAGCATCGGACAGGGGAGTTCTGAAGCTTTCTTT. Protein sequence: CASSIGQGSSEAFF.

The rearrangement links TRBV6-5 to TRBJ1-2; 7 bases align to TRBD1. The CDR3 covers 12 residues. J was trimmed by 5 bases and V by 4 bases; bases with no gene match: 1. Germline V lookup: CDR1 MNHEY, CDR2 SVGAGI. The CDR3 nucleotides read TGTGCCAGCAGTTCACAGGGGTATGGCTACACCTTC. Its translation: CASSSQGYGYTF.

This clone was recorded once. The rearrangement uses TRBV7-2 and TRBJ1-1; D gene ambiguous. V lost 1 base and J 0 bases, leaving 9 bases between the germline ends. CDR3 size: 15 residues. Per germline, CDR1 SGHTA and CDR2 FQGNSA. This chain's CDR3 is CASSLGGLMNTEAFF. As DNA, the CDR3 is TGTGCCAGCAGCTTAGGTGGGCTCATGAACACTGAAGCTTTCTTT. The full variable domain, with the rest looked up from reference TRBV7-2 and TRBJ1-1, is GAGVSQSPSNKVTEKGKDVELRCDPISGHTALYWYRQSLGQGLEFLIYFQGNSAPDKSGLPSDRFSAERTGGSVSTLTIQRTQQEDSAVYLCASSLGGLMNTEAFFGQGTRLTVV.

The gene calls are TRBV5-1 and TRBJ2-1, with 10 bases that match TRBD2. This CDR3 region has 16 residues. The ends lost 6 bases at V and 6 bases at J; junction bases unmatched: 12. Germline assignment: CDR1 SGHRS and CDR2 YFSETQ. This CDR3 is CASKILVSGGSNEQFF. The DNA for the CDR3 is TGCGCCAGCAAAATTTTGGTTAGCGGGGGGTCCAATGAGCAGTTCTTC.

The V gene is TRBV2, the J gene TRBJ1-1; tentatively, D is TRBD1 (6 bases). Trimming took 4 bases from V and 8 from J, leaving 14 bases between them. The CDR3 is 13 amino acids. In germline, CDR1 is SNHLY, CDR2 FYNNEI. This CDR3 is CASSAPTGREAFF. The CDR3 coding sequence is TGTGCCAGCAGTGCCCCGACAGGAAGAGAAGCTTTCTTT.

The chain uses TRBV19 and TRBJ1-2; no reliable D call. Germline V gene data show CDR1 as LNHDA and CDR2 as SQIVND (reference sequence). V shed 1 base and J shed 3 bases, with 9 bases lying between them. The CDR3 loop spans 14 amino acids. CDR3 nucleotide sequence: TGTGCCAGTAGTATAGCGGGGAGTGACTATGGCTACACCTTC. Translation: CASSIAGSDYGYTF.

The chain joins TRBV6-5 to TRBJ1-2, with D unresolved. V gave up 5 bases and J gave up 1 base, with 14 bases separating them. The CDR3 is 15 amino acids. Germline V gene data show CDR1 as MNHEY and CDR2 as SVGAGI. CDR3 bases: TGTGCCAGCAGTCCCCTACAGACGGGTAACTATGGCTACACCTTC. Its protein product is CASSPLQTGNYGYTF.

The chain is built from TRBV18 and TRBJ1-2, with 12 bases aligning to TRBD1. This CDR3 spans 16 amino acids. Germline CDR1 is KGHSH and CDR2 is LQKENI. After removal of 2 bases from V and 8 bases from J, the junction contained 9 bases not matched to a gene. CDR3: CASSPGTGGTVRGYTF. In DNA, the CDR3 is TGTGCCAGCTCACCAGGGACAGGGGGCACCGTACGCGGCTACACCTTC. Full variable domain (remainder filled in from reference TRBV18 and TRBJ1-2): NAGVMQNPRHLVRRRGQEARLRCSPMKGHSHVYWYRQLPEEGLKFMVYLQKENIIDESGMPKERFSAEFPKEGPSILRIQQVVRGDSAAYFCASSPGTGGTVRGYTFGSGTRLTVV.